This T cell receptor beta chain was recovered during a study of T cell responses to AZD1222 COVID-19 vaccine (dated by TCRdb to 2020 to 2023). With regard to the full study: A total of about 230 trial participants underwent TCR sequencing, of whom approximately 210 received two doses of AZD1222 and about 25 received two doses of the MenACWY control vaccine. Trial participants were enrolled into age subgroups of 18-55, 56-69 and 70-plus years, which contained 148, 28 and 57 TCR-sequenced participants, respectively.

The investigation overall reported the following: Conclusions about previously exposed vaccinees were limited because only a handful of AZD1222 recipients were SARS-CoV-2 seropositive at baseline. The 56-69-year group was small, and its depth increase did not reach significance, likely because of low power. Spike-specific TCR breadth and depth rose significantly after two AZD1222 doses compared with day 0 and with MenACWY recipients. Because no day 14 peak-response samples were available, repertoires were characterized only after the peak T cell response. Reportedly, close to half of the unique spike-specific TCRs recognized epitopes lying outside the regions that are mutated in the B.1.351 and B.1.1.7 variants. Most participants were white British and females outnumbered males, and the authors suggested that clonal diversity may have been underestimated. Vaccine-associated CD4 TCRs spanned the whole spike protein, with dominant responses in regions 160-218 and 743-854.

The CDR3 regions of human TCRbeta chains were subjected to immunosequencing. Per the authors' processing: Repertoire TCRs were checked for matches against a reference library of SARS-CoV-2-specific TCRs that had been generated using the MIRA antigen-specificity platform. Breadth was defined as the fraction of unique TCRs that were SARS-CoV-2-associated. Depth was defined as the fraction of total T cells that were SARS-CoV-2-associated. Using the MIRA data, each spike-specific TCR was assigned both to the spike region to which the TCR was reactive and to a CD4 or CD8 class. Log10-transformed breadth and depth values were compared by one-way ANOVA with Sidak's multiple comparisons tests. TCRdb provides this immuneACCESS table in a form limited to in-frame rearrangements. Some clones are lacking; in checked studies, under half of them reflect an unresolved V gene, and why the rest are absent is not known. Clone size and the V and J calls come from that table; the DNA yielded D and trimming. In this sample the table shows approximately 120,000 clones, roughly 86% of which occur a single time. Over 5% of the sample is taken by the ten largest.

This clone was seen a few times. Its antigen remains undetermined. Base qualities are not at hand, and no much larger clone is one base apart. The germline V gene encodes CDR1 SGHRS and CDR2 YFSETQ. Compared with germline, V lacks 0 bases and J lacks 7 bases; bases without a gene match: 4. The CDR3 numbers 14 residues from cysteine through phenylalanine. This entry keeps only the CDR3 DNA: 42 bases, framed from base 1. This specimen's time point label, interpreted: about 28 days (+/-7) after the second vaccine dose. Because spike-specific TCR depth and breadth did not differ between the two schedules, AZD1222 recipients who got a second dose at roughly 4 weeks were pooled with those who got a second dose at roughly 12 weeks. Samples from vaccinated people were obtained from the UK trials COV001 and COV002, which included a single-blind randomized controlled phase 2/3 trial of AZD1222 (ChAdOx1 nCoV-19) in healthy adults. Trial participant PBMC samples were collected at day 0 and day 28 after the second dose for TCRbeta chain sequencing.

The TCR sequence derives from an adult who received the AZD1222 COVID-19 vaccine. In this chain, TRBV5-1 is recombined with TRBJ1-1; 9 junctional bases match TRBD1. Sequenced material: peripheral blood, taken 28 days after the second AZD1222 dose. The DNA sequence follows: TGCGCCAGCAGCTTGGAACAGGGGGCGAGTGAAGCTTTCTTT. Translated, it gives CASSLEQGASEAFF.